Presented here are 18 T cell receptor beta chains from one specimen sequenced in a study of tumor-infiltrating lymphocytes in primary liver carcinoma. Joint extraction of RNA and DNA used roughly 20-33 mg of bulk tissue that was unsorted. cDNA specific to TCR beta was made from approximately 0.55 ug of total RNA, with a constant-region primer employed for priming. Libraries covering TCR beta were generated through three nested multiplex PCR rounds (using a slightly modified ARM-PCR). The opening two PCR rounds, approximately 10 cycles each, paired TRBV1-TRBV30 forward primers with a C-beta reverse primer. TCRdb ran MiXCR on the multiplex PCR reads and lists one entry per CDR3 protein. The table has 50,000 to 60,000 distinct CDR3 sequences, around 73% seen once. Sample: liver tumor tissue from sampling region 5. Subset reported: tumor region T5, tumor centre. These receptors all come from a man aged 35 to 55 with primary liver carcinoma and hepatitis B virus infection.

This clonotype was detected ten times or more. This chain joins TRBV11-2 and TRBJ2-2; D might be TRBD2 (5 bases). The CDR3 consists of 13 residues. CDR1 is SGHAT, CDR2 FQNNGV, per germline. The V end was cut by 4 bases, the J end by 9 bases, with 12 bases between. The CDR3 reads CASSSMRAWELFF. CDR3 nucleotides: TGTGCCAGCAGCTCGATGAGGGCCTGGGAGCTGTTTTTT.

Of note for this clonotype: One end of the junction fails to match germline, which may point to a read error. In nucleotides, the CDR3 is TGTGCCTGCAGTGAGGCTTGGATCTACGAGCAGTACTTC. Encoded protein: CACSEAWIYEQYF. The chain recombines TRBV28 with TRBJ2-7, with D hard to call. CDR3 size: 13 residues. In germline, CDR1 is MDHEN, CDR2 SYDVKM.

The chain is built from TRBV7-9 and TRBJ1-1; no clear D gene. The CDR3 consists of 18 residues. V lost 1 base and J 1 base, leaving 19 bases between the germline ends. Per germline, CDR1 SEHNR and CDR2 FQNEAQ (reference sequence). Here the CDR3 DNA reads TGTGCCAGCAGCTTAGGCCTACTCCGTCCAGGACCGAACACTGAAGCTTTCTTT. This encodes CASSLGLLRPGPNTEAFF.

This clonotype was recorded at least ten times. The V and J genes are TRBV5-1 and TRBJ2-7; D is possibly TRBD1 (6 bases). CDR1 is SGHRS and CDR2 is YFSETQ in the germline V gene. Trimming removed 0 bases at V and 3 bases at J, with 13 bases between. The CDR3 is made up of 15 amino acids. CDR3 DNA: TGCGCCAGCAGCTTGGACAGGGAGTGGATCTACGAGCAGTACTTC. This translates into CASSLDREWIYEQYF.

This clonotype was observed at least ten times. The V call is TRBV5-4, the J call TRBJ2-2; 12 bases are shared with TRBD2. The length of the CDR3 is 19 residues. With V trimmed by 5 bases and J by 0 bases, 11 bases remained unmatched. CDR1 and CDR2 (germline): SGHNT, YYREEE (reference sequence). The CDR3 loop reads CASSDPGLAGFANTGELFF. The CDR3 DNA is TGTGCCAGCAGTGATCCGGGACTAGCGGGTTTCGCGAACACCGGGGAGCTGTTTTTT.

In this sample, this clonotype turned up once. At one boundary the junction diverges from the germline segment, which might be a read error. The rearrangement uses TRBV5-1 and TRBJ2-1; perhaps TRBD1 as D (6 bases). Germline lookup yields CDR1 SGHRS and CDR2 YFSETQ. The CDR3 is 13 amino acids. The CDR3 sequence is CASSLAGDNEQFF. The CDR3 nucleotides read TGTGCCAGCAGCTTAGCTGGGGACAATGAACAGTTCTTC.

Remarks on this clonotype: The junction differs from germline at one of its ends, possibly a read error. The V call is TRBV11-1, the J call TRBJ2-3; D remains ambiguous. CDR3 length equals 14 residues. The V gene's germline CDR1 is SGHAT and CDR2 FQDESV (reference sequence). In DNA form, the CDR3 reads TGTGCCTGCAGTCCACCCCCTGAAGCAGATACGCAATATTTT. This codes for CACSPPPEADTQYF.

Turning to this clonotype: A read error is possible here, since a much larger clone lies one base away. The CDR3 end shows no conserved phenylalanine or tryptophan, and so a read error is likely. The chain uses TRBV30 and TRBJ1-1, with D hard to call. The CDR3 covers 13 residues. The V end lost 3 bases, the J end lost 0 bases, and 8 bases lay between the germline ends. Germline loops: CDR1 GTSNPN, CDR2 SVGIG (reference sequence). The CDR3 nucleotides are TGTGCCTGGAGAATCGTCATGAACACTGAAGCTTTCTCT. This gives the protein CAWRIVMNTEAFS.

Points on this clonotype: The junction does not match germline at one end; this may be a read error. The J gene is TRBJ1-6, the V gene TRBV30; no clear D gene. Germline-derived CDR1 and CDR2 are GTSNPN and SVGIG (reference sequence). This CDR3 spans 14 amino acids. The CDR3 coding sequence is TGTGCCTGGAGAGGGCAGTCAAATAATTCGCCCCTCCGCTTT. It is translated as CAWRGQSNNSPLRF. The full variable domain, its missing parts supplied by reference TRBV30 and TRBJ1-6, is SQTIHQWPATLVQPVGSPLSLECTVEGTSNPNLYWYRQAAGRGLQLLFYSVGIGQISSEVPQNLSASRPQDRQFILSSKKLLLSDSGFYLCAWRGQSNNSPLRFGNGTRLTVT.

Concerning this clonotype itself: One end of the junction varies from germline; a read error may be responsible. The chain uses TRBV30 and TRBJ1-1; D not certain. CDR1 GTSNPN and CDR2 SVGIG come from the germline V gene (reference sequence). The CDR3 has 11 residues. The CDR3 loop reads CAWSVLSETFF. The CDR3 DNA reads TGTGCCTGGAGTGTTCTCTCTGAAACTTTCTTT. Full variable domain (rest looked up from reference TRBV30 and TRBJ1-1): SQTIHQWPATLVQPVGSPLSLECTVEGTSNPNLYWYRQAAGRGLQLLFYSVGIGQISSEVPQNLSASRPQDRQFILSSKKLLLSDSGFYLCAWSVLSETFFGQGTRLTVV.

Concerning this clonotype: The junction shows a germline mismatch at one end, possibly a read error. The rearrangement links TRBV10-3 to TRBJ1-6; the D gene is possibly TRBD1 (6 bases). This CDR3 is 18 amino acids long. Per germline, CDR1 ENHRY and CDR2 SYGVKD. CDR3 sequence: CVISGASGGASNNSPLHF. CDR3 DNA sequence: TGTGTCATCAGTGGGGCGAGCGGGGGCGCGTCTAATAACTCACCCCTCCACTTT.

V usage is TRBV12-3 or TRBV12-4 and J usage is TRBJ2-5; no clear D. This CDR3 contains 12 residues. V lost 7 bases, J lost 5 bases, and 11 bases lay in between. CDR3 DNA: TGTGCCAGCACTTCTGGGTCGGAGACCCAGTACTTC. Its protein is CASTSGSETQYF.

CDR3 residues: CSVEEDRGRTETQYF. CDR3 nucleotide sequence: TGCAGCGTTGAAGAGGACAGGGGGCGGACAGAGACCCAGTACTTC. This chain joins TRBV29-1 and TRBJ2-5, with 11 bases identical to TRBD1. In germline, CDR1 is SQVTM, CDR2 ANQGSEA. With V trimmed by 0 bases and J by 4 bases, 4 bases remained unmatched. This CDR3 contains 15 residues.

With respect to this clonotype: Germline and junction disagree at one end, which may indicate a read error. This chain connects TRBV20-1 to TRBJ2-1; D possibly corresponds to TRBD2 (6 bases). The CDR3 has 14 amino acids. Germline lookup yields CDR1 DFQATT and CDR2 SNEGSKA (reference sequence). CDR3 sequence: CIASAMTGRNEQFF. CDR3 bases: TGCATTGCTAGCGCGATGACTGGACGCAATGAGCAGTTCTTC.

As to this clonotype: A junction end diverges from the germline sequence, so it may reflect a read error. The rearrangement uses TRBV4-2 and TRBJ2-4; D is perhaps TRBD2 (6 bases). The CDR3 covers 18 residues. Germline CDR1 reads LGHNA; CDR2 reads YNFKEQ. The CDR3 DNA follows: TGTGCCAGCAACCAAGGTTCCGGGAGCAACGACGCCAAAAACATTCAGTACTTC. Its translation: CASNQGSGSNDAKNIQYF.

Comments on this clonotype: The junction departs from the called germline gene at one end, perhaps through a read error. V gene TRBV29-1 combines with J gene TRBJ2-2, with D possibly TRBD2 on 7 matching bases. CDR1 is SQVTM, CDR2 ANQGSEA, per germline. This CDR3 is built from 12 residues. CDR3 nucleotides: TGCATCGTTGAGGGGGGGACCCGGGAGCTGTTTTTT. It is translated as CIVEGGTRELFF.

Turning to this clonotype: Without the conserved terminal phenylalanine or tryptophan, this CDR3 likely stems from a read error. No DNA is shown, since the ends of the CDR3 on it are uncertain; the CDR3 is the one TCRdb lists. The gene calls are TRBV29-1 and TRBJ2-7; no check of the table's D call, TRBD1, against the DNA was made. From its first to its last residue, the CDR3 has 15 amino acids. The germline gives CDR1 SQVTM, CDR2 ANQGSEA. CDR3 in amino acids: CSVRPSRVKSYEYYL.

The genes are TRBV11-2 and TRBJ1-5, with D maybe TRBD1 (6 bases). CDR3 length: 17 residues. V was trimmed by 1 base and J by 14 bases, leaving 27 bases between them. Germline lookup yields CDR1 SGHAT and CDR2 FQNNGV. Here the CDR3 reads CASSLVGITGSNQAKHF. The DNA for the CDR3 is TGTGCCAGCAGCTTAGTAGGGATAACAGGGAGCAATCAGGCCAAGCATTTT.